This T cell receptor (beta chain) emerged from a study of radiotherapy plus CTLA-4 blockade in lung cancer. Study-level results: Blood saw expansion of tumor-derived TCR clones after radiotherapy plus ipilimumab. Early blood T cell clone dynamics reportedly forecast response best, with interferon-beta.

Using immunoSEQ multiplex PCR, the repertoire was profiled, and TCRdb retains in-frame clones only, with some absent. The data show 30,000 to 45,000 clones, roughly two thirds seen once. This clone occurred a few times. What it binds is not known. Trimming took 1 base from V and 5 from J; bases not matched to a gene: 4. The CDR3 totals 15 residues. The germline V gene has CDR1 SEHNR and CDR2 FQNEAQ (reference sequence). This receptor was identified in a human donor with non-small cell lung cancer who had stable disease on radiotherapy plus ipilimumab. The chain employs TRBV7-9 and TRBJ1-4; 7 bases map to TRBD1. The starting material was peripheral blood, obtained from a patient treated with radiotherapy plus ipilimumab. The CDR3 protein is CASSLGQGQNEKLFF. Written as DNA, the CDR3 is TGTGCCAGCAGCTTAGGACAGGGACAAAATGAAAAACTGTTTTTT.